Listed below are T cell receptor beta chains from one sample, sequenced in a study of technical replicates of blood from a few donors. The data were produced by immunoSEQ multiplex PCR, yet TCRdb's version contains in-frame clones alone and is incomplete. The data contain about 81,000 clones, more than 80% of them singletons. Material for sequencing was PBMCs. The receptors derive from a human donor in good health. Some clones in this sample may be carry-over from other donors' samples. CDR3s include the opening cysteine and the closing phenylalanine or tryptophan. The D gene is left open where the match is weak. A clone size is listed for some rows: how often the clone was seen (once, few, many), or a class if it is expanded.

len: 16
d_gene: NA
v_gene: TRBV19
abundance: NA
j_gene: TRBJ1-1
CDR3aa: CASSPGRDYMNTEAFF
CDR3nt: TGTGCCAGTAGTCCGGGAAGGGATTATATGAACACTGAAGCTTTCTTT

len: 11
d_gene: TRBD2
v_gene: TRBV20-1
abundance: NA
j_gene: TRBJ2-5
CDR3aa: CSAATSGEQYF
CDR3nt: TGCAGTGCTGCAACTAGCGGGGAGCAGTACTTC

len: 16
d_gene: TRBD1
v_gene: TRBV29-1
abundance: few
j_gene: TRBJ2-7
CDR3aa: CSVHNPAGQGRLEQYF
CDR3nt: TGCAGCGTACACAACCCGGCGGGACAGGGACGGCTCGAGCAGTACTTC

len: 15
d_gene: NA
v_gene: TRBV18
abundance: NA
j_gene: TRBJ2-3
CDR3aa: CASSQANAVTDTQYF
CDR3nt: TGTGCCAGCTCACAGGCCAACGCGGTCACAGATACGCAGTATTTT

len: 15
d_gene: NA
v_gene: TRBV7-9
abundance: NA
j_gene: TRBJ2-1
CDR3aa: CASRTLRGSYNEQFF
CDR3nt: TGTGCCAGCAGGACCCTTCGGGGGAGCTACAATGAGCAGTTCTTC

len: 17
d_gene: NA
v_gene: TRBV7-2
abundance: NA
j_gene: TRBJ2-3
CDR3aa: CASSPTYGVGNTDTQYF
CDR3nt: TGTGCCAGCAGCCCGACGTACGGGGTGGGAAACACAGATACGCAGTATTTT

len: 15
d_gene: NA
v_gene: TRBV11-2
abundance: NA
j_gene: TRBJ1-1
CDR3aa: CASSSPLQGNTEAFF
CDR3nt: TGTGCCAGCAGCTCGCCCCTTCAGGGGAACACTGAAGCTTTCTTT

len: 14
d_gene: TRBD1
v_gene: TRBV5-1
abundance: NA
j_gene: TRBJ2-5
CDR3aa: CASSLQGTGETQYF
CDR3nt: TGCGCCAGCAGCTTGCAGGGGACAGGGGAGACCCAGTACTTC

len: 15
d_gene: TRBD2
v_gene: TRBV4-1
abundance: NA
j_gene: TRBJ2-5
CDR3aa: CASSQEPGGRETQYF
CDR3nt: TGCGCCAGCAGCCAAGAACCGGGGGGAAGGGAGACCCAGTACTTC

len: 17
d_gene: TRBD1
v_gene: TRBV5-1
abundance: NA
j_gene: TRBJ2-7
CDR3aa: CASSPTPQGAPSYEQYF
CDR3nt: TGCGCCAGCAGCCCTACACCTCAGGGGGCGCCGAGCTACGAGCAGTACTTC

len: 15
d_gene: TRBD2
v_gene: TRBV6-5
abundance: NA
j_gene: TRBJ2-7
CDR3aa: CASSPGSSGGREQYF
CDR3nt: TGTGCCAGCAGTCCGGGGTCTAGCGGGGGCCGCGAGCAGTACTTC

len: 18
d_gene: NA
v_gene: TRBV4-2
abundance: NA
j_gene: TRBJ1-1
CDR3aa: CASSQDWLTAGSGTEAFF
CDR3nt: TGTGCCAGCAGCCAAGATTGGTTGACAGCGGGGTCGGGCACTGAAGCTTTCTTT

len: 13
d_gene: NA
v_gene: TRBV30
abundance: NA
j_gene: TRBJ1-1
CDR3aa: CAWSANLNTEAFF
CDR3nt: TGTGCCTGGAGTGCTAATCTTAACACTGAAGCTTTCTTT

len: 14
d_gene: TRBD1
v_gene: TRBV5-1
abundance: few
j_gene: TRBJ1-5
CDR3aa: CASSSGQVLQPQHF
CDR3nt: TGCGCCAGCAGCTCCGGACAGGTCCTTCAGCCCCAGCATTTT

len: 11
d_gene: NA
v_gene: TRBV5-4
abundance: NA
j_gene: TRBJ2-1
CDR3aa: CASSWRNEQFF
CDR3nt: TGTGCCAGCAGCTGGCGGAATGAGCAGTTCTTC

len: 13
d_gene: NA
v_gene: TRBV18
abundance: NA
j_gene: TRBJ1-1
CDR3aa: CASSPGSTSEAFF
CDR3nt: TGTGCCAGCTCACCTGGCAGTACCTCTGAAGCTTTCTTT

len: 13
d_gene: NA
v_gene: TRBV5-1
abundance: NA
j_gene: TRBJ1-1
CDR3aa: CASSYGGGLEAFF
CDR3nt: TGCGCCAGCAGTTATGGGGGGGGTCTCGAAGCTTTCTTT

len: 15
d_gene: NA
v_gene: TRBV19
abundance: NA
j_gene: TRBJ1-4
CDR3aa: CASSTYRAKGEKLFF
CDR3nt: TGTGCCAGTAGTACCTACAGGGCAAAGGGTGAAAAACTGTTTTTT

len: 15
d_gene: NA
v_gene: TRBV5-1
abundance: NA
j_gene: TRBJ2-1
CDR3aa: CASSLTGSEYNEQFF
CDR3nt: TGCGCCAGCAGCTTAACAGGGTCGGAGTACAATGAGCAGTTCTTC

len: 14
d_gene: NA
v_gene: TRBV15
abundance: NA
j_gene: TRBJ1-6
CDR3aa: CATSDRPGNSPLHF
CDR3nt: TGTGCCACCAGCGACCGACCGGGTAATTCACCCCTCCACTTT

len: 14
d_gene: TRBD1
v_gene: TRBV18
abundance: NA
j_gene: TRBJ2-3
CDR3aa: CASSLGQGADTQYF
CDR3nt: TGTGCCAGCTCACTTGGACAGGGCGCAGATACGCAGTATTTT

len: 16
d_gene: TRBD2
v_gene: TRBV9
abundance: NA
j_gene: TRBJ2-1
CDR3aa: CASSAAGLAGNNEQFF
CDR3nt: TGTGCCAGCAGCGCGGCGGGACTAGCGGGAAACAATGAGCAGTTCTTC

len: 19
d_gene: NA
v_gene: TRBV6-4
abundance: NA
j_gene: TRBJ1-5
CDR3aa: CASSDSDSRWPHSNQPQHF
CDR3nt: TGTGCCAGCAGTGACTCGGACAGCCGGTGGCCGCATAGCAATCAGCCCCAGCATTTT

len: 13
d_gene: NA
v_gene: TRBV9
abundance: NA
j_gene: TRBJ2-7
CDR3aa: CASSVGHYQEQYF
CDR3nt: TGTGCCAGCAGCGTAGGGCACTATCAGGAGCAGTACTTC

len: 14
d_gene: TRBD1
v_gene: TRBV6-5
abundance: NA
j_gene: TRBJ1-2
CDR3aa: CASTKTGAGGGYTF
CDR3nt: TGTGCCAGCACCAAAACAGGGGCCGGGGGTGGCTACACCTTC

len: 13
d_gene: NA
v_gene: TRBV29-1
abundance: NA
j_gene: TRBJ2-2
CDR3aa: CSVEGLRTGELFF
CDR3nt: TGCAGCGTTGAAGGTTTGAGGACCGGGGAGCTGTTTTTT

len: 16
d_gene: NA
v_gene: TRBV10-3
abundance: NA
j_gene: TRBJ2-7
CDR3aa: CAISARQVRRLREQYF
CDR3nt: TGTGCCATCAGTGCCCGACAGGTTCGGAGGCTTAGGGAGCAGTACTTC

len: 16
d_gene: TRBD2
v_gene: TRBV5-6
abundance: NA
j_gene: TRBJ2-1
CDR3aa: CASSPAGTSAYNEQFF
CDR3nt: TGTGCCAGCAGCCCGGCGGGGACTAGCGCTTACAATGAGCAGTTCTTC

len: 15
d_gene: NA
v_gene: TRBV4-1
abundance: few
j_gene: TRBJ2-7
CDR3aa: CASSQPFGGFDEQYF
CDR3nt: TGCGCCAGCAGCCAACCGTTCGGGGGTTTCGACGAGCAGTACTTC